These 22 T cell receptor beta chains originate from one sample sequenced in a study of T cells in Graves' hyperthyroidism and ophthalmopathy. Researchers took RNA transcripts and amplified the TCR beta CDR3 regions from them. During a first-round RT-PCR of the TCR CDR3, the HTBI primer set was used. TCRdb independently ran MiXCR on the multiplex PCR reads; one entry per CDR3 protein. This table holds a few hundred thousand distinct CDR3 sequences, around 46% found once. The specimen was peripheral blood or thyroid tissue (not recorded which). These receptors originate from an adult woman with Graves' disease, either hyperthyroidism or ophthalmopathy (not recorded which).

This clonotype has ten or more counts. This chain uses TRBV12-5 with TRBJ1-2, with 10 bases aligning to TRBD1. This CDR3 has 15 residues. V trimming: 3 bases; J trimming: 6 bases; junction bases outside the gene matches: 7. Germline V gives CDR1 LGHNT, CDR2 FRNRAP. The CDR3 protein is CASGFGTGENNGYTF. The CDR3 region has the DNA TGTGCTAGTGGTTTCGGGACAGGGGAGAATAATGGCTACACCTTC.

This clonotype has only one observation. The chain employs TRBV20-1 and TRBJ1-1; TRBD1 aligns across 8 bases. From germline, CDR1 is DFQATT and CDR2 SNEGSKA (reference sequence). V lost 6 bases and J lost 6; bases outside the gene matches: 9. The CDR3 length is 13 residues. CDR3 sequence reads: CSAVDRAGAEAFF. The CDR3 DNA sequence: TGCAGTGCGGTGGACAGGGCTGGGGCTGAAGCTTTCTTT.

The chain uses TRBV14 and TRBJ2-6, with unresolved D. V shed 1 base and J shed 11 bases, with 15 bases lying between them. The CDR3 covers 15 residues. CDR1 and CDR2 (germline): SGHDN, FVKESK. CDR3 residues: CASSQVDGWTYVLTF. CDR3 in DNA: TGTGCCAGCAGCCAAGTTGATGGTTGGACCTACGTCCTGACTTTC.

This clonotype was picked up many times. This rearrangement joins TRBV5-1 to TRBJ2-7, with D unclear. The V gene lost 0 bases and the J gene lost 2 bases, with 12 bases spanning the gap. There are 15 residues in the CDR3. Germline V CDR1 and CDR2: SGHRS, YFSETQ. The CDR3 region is CASSLAGVPAYEQYF. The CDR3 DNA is TGCGCCAGCAGCTTGGCTGGGGTTCCCGCCTACGAGCAGTACTTC.

Here the CDR3 reads CASSTTAGEVETQHF. The DNA for the CDR3 is TGTGCCAGCAGTACAACAGCGGGAGAGGTTGAGACCCAGCATTTT. The J gene is TRBJ1-5, the V gene TRBV2, with no clear D. CDR3 size: 15 residues. V gave up 5 bases and J gave up 11 bases, with 22 bases separating them. Germline assignment: CDR1 SNHLY and CDR2 FYNNEI.

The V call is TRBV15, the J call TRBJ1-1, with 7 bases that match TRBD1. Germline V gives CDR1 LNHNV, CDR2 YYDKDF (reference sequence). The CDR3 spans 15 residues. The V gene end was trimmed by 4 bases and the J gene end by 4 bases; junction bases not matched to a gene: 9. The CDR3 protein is CATSTRRGLGTEAFF. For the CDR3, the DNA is TGTGCCACCAGCACGAGAAGGGGGCTCGGCACTGAAGCTTTCTTT.

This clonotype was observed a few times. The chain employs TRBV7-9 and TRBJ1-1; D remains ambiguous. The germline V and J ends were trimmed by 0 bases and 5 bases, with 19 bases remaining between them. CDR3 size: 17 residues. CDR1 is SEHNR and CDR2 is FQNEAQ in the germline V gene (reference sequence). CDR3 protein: CASSLAIPPGRGTEAFF. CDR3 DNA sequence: TGTGCCAGCAGCTTAGCGATACCCCCCGGACGAGGAACTGAAGCTTTCTTT. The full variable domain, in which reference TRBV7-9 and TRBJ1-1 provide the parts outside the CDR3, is DTGVSQNPRHKITKRGQNVTFRCDPISEHNRLYWYRQTLGQGPEFLTYFQNEAQLEKSRLLSDRFSAERPKGSFSTLEIQRTEQGDSAMYLCASSLAIPPGRGTEAFFGQGTRLTVV.

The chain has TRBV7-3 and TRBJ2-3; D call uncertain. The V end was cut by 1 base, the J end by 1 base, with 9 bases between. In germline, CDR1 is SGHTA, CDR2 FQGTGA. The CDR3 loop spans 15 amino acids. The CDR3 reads CASSLNRDGTDTQYF. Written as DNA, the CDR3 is TGTGCCAGCAGCTTAAATCGCGACGGCACAGATACGCAGTATTTT.

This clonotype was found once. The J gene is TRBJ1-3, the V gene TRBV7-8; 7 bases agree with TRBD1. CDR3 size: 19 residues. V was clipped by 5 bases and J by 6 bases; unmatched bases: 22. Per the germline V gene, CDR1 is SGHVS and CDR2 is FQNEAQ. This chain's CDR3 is CASSPRWPGYRGAANTIYF. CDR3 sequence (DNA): TGTGCCAGCAGCCCGCGCTGGCCCGGGTACAGGGGTGCTGCAAACACCATATATTTT.

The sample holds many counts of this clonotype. In nucleotides, the CDR3 is TGTGCCAGCCAATCAGACATCTACGAGCAGTACTTC. This codes for CASQSDIYEQYF. J is TRBJ2-7 and V is TRBV2, with D unresolved. Trimming shortened V by 8 bases and J by 3 bases, and 11 bases separated the two germline ends. The CDR3 is made up of 12 amino acids. From germline, CDR1 is SNHLY and CDR2 FYNNEI.

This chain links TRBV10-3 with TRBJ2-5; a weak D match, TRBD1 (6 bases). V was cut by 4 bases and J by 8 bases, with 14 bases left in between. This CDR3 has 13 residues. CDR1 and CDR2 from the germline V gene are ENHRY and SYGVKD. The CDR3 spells CAISVDSPGTQYF. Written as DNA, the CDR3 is TGTGCCATCAGTGTGGACAGTCCAGGAACCCAGTACTTC.

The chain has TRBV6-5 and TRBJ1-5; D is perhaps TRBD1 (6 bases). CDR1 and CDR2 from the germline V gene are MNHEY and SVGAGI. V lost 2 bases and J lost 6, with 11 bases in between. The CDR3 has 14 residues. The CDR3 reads CASSYLGGSQPQHF. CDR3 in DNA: TGTGCCAGCAGTTACCTGGGGGGCAGTCAGCCCCAGCATTTT.

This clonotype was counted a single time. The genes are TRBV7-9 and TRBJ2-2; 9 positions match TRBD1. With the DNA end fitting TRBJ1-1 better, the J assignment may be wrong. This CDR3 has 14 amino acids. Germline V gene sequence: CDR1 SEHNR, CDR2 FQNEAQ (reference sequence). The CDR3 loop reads CASRITGGDTEAFF. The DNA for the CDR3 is TGTGCCAGCAGGATCACAGGGGGCGACACTGAAGCTTTCTTT.

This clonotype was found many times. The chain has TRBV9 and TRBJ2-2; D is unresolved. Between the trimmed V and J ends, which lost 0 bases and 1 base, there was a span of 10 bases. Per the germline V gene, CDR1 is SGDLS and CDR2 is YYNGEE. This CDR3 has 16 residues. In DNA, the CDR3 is TGTGCCAGCAGCGTAGATGTGGGCGTGAACACCGGGGAGCTGTTTTTT. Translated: CASSVDVGVNTGELFF. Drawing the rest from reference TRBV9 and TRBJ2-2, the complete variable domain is DSGVTQTPKHLITATGQRVTLRCSPRSGDLSVYWYQQSLDQGLQFLIQYYNGEERAKGNILERFSAQQFPDLHSELNLSSLELGDSALYFCASSVDVGVNTGELFFGEGSRLTVL.

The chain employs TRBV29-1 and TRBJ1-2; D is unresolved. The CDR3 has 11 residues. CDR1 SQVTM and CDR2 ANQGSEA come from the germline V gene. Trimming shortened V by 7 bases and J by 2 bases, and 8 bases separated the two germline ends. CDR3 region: CSAGSNYGYTF. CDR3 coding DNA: TGCAGCGCTGGATCAAACTATGGCTACACCTTC. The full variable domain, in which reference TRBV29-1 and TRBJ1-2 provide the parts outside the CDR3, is SAVISQKPSRDICQRGTSLTIQCQVDSQVTMMFWYRQQPGQSLTLIATANQGSEATYESGFVIDKFPISRPNLTFSTLTVSNMSPEDSSIYLCSAGSNYGYTFGSGTRLTVV.

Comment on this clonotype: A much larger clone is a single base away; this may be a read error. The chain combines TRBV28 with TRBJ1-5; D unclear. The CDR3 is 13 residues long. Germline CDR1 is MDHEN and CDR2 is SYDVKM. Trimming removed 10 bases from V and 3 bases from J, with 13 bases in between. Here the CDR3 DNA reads TGTGCCACCGTCGGCACACTCAATCAGCCCCAGCATTTT. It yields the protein CATVGTLNQPQHF.

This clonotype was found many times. The CDR3 reads CASHPGGGYGYTF. The CDR3 coding sequence is TGTGCATCTCACCCGGGGGGCGGATATGGCTACACCTTC. J is TRBJ1-2 and V is TRBV19, with a tentative D call TRBD1 (6 bases). Germline lookup yields CDR1 LNHDA and CDR2 SQIVND (reference sequence). The CDR3 covers 13 residues.

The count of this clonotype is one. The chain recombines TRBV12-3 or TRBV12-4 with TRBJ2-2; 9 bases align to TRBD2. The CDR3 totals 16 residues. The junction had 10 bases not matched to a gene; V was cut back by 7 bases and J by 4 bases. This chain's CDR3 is CASTLPRAGGTGELFF. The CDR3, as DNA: TGTGCCAGCACCCTACCGCGAGCGGGAGGCACCGGGGAGCTGTTTTTT.

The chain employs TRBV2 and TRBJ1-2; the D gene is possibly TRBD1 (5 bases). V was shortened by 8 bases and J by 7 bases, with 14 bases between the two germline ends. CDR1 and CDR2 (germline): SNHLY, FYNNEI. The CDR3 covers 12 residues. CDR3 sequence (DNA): TGTGCCAGCCGGGACCAATTTGGTGGCTACACCTTC. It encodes CASRDQFGGYTF.

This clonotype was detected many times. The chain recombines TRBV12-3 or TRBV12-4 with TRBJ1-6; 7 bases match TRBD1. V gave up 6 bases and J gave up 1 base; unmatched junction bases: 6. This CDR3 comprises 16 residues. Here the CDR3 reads CASRLDRQSYNSPLHF. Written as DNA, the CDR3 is TGTGCCAGCAGGCTGGACAGGCAATCCTATAATTCACCCCTCCACTTT.

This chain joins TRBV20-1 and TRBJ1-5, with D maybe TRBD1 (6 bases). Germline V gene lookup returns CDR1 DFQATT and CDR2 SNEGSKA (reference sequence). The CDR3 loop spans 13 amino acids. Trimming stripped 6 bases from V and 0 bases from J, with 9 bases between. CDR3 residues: CSAGTHSNQPQHF. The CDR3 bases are TGCAGTGCCGGGACACATAGCAATCAGCCCCAGCATTTT.

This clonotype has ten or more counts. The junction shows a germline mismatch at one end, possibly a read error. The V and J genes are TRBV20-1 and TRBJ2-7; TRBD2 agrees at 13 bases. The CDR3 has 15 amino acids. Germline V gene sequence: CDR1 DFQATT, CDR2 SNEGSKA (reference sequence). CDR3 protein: CSATKGLAGSSEQYF. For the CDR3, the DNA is TGCAGTGCCACTAAGGGACTAGCGGGATCCTCCGAGCAGTACTTC.